The rows below give T cell receptor beta chains drawn from one sample of a study of cytomegalovirus exposure and HLA in healthy donors. Assay used: immunoSEQ multiplex PCR; TCRdb lists only in-frame clones, some missing. The sample lists 130,000 or so clones, over 65% occurring once. Sequenced input: PBMCs. The receptors derive from a woman between 40 and 55 years old in good health and CMV-seropositive. Each CDR3 is given with its conserved first and last residue. The D gene is left open where the match is weak. Clone size appears in some rows only: once, few, many, or a class for an expanded clone.

>NA|TRBJ2-7|TRBV10-1|TRBD1
CASSGGQVGYYEQYF
TGCGCCAGCAGTGGGGGACAGGTTGGATACTACGAGCAGTACTTC
>NA|TRBJ2-5|TRBV9|NA
CASSGETARETQYF
TGTGCCAGCAGCGGAGAGACAGCACGAGAGACCCAGTACTTC
>few|TRBJ1-1|TRBV2|NA
CASSEGVNTEAFF
TGTGCCAGCAGTGAAGGAGTAAACACTGAAGCTTTCTTT
>NA|TRBJ2-2|TRBV6-6|TRBD1
CASSYSAGGGTGELFF
TGTGCCAGCAGTTACTCGGCAGGGGGTGGGACCGGGGAGCTGTTTTTT
>medium-sized|TRBJ2-7|TRBV6-1|NA
CASSATETYEQYF
TGTGCCAGCAGTGCGACAGAGACCTACGAGCAGTACTTC
>NA|TRBJ1-6|TRBV30|NA
CAWSAASSYNSPLHF
TGTGCCTGGAGCGCAGCGAGCTCCTATAATTCACCCCTCCACTTT
>few|TRBJ1-1|TRBV28|NA
CASSLSGVGEAFF
TGTGCCAGCAGCTTGTCGGGGGTTGGTGAAGCTTTCTTT
>NA|TRBJ1-2|TRBV14|TRBD1
CASSQDRDRGFYGYTF
TGTGCCAGCAGCCAAGACCGGGACAGGGGATTTTATGGCTACACCTTC
>NA|TRBJ2-7|TRBV5-1|NA
CASSLTGSNEQYF
TGCGCCAGCAGCCTTACAGGGAGTAACGAGCAGTACTTC
>NA|TRBJ2-3|TRBV9|NA
CASSVQERVADTQYF
TGTGCCAGCAGCGTACAGGAGCGGGTAGCAGATACGCAGTATTTT
>NA|TRBJ2-1|TRBV19|TRBD1
CASSIGQGSYNEQFF
TGTGCCAGTAGTATAGGACAGGGGTCCTACAATGAGCAGTTCTTC
>NA|TRBJ2-4|TRBV27|NA
CASSLSAWGDIQYF
TGTGCCAGCAGTTTATCGGCATGGGGGGACATTCAGTACTTC
>few|TRBJ2-1|TRBV4-2|TRBD1
CASSRVGTESYNEQFF
TGTGCCAGCAGCCGGGTGGGGACAGAATCCTACAATGAGCAGTTCTTC
>few|TRBJ2-3|TRBV30|TRBD1
CAWSSDRGPDTQYF
TGTGCCTGGAGTTCTGACAGGGGGCCAGATACGCAGTATTTT
>NA|TRBJ1-2|TRBV5-1|NA
CASSLGGSGGYTF
TGCGCCAGCAGCCTCGGGGGGAGCGGTGGCTACACCTTC
>few|TRBJ2-3|TRBV6-1|NA
CASRESIAERTDTQYF
TGTGCCAGCAGAGAAAGCATAGCGGAGCGCACAGATACGCAGTATTTT
>few|TRBJ1-5|TRBV4-2|NA
CASSQAGSSNQPQHF
TGTGCCAGCAGCCAAGCAGGCAGTAGCAATCAGCCCCAGCATTTT
>few|TRBJ2-2|TRBV19|TRBD1
CASKTGGRRAGELFF
TGTGCCAGCAAAACAGGGGGCCGTCGAGCCGGGGAGCTGTTTTTT
>NA|TRBJ2-1|TRBV18|TRBD2
CASSPLAGVEQFF
TGTGCCAGCTCACCACTGGCGGGAGTTGAGCAGTTCTTC
>NA|TRBJ1-2|TRBV11-2|TRBD1
CASSLGAGTGTPGYTF
TGTGCCAGCAGCTTGGGTGCCGGGACAGGGACTCCTGGCTACACCTTC
>NA|TRBJ2-5|TRBV2|NA
CASQGYQETQYF
TGTGCCAGTCAGGGATACCAAGAGACCCAGTACTTC
>NA|TRBJ2-7|TRBV7-2|NA
CASEGGPGDEQYF
TGTGCCAGCGAGGGCGGGCCGGGGGACGAGCAGTACTTC
>once|TRBJ2-5|TRBV5-1|NA
CASSYSETQYF
TGCGCCAGCAGTTATTCGGAGACCCAGTACTTC
>NA|TRBJ2-1|TRBV7-6|TRBD2
CASVGAGDSFF
TGTGCCAGCGTAGGAGCGGGGGATTCGTTCTTC
>many|TRBJ2-6|TRBV6-1|TRBD1
CASSRDSSGANVLTF
TGTGCCAGCAGTAGGGACAGCTCTGGGGCCAACGTCCTGACTTTC
>NA|TRBJ2-1|TRBV28|TRBD1
CASRRGRVNNEQFF
TGTGCCAGCAGGAGGGGGCGGGTCAACAATGAGCAGTTCTTC
>NA|TRBJ1-5|TRBV5-5|NA
CASSLSGRRDQPQHF
TGTGCCAGCAGCTTGTCCGGGAGACGGGATCAGCCCCAGCATTTT
>NA|TRBJ1-6|TRBV19|NA
CASRPGYGNSPLHF
TGTGCCAGTCGCCCGGGGTATGGTAATTCACCCCTCCACTTT
>NA|TRBJ1-3|TRBV6-1|NA
CASSRQAVSGNTIYF
TGTGCCAGCAGTCGACAGGCGGTCTCTGGAAACACCATATATTTT
>NA|TRBJ1-3|TRBV28|NA
CASSSPRTAMSGNTIYF
TGTGCCAGCAGTTCGCCCCGGACAGCTATGTCAGGAAACACCATATATTTT
>NA|TRBJ1-3|TRBV19|TRBD1
CASRDRGVSGNTIYF
TGTGCCAGTCGGGACAGGGGGGTCTCTGGAAACACCATATATTTT
>NA|TRBJ2-1|TRBV5-4|TRBD2
CASSLLGAGVTYNEQFF
TGTGCCAGCAGCTTGTTAGGGGCGGGAGTTACCTACAATGAGCAGTTCTTC
>NA|TRBJ1-1|TRBV30|NA
CAWSVGDYRAVNTEAFF
TGTGCCTGGAGTGTGGGGGACTACAGGGCGGTGAACACTGAAGCTTTCTTT
>NA|TRBJ1-5|TRBV6-1|NA
CASSEDWAQGPQHF
TGTGCCAGCAGCGAGGACTGGGCCCAAGGGCCCCAGCATTTT
>NA|TRBJ2-7|TRBV5-5|NA
CASNLWSETYEQYF
TGTGCCAGCAATTTATGGAGTGAGACTTACGAGCAGTACTTC
>NA|TRBJ2-2|TRBV7-2|NA
CASSINHRAGELFF
TGTGCCAGCAGCATCAATCACAGAGCCGGGGAGCTGTTTTTT
>NA|TRBJ2-6|TRBV28|TRBD1
CASSPPPGQRANVLTF
TGTGCCAGCAGTCCACCGCCGGGACAGAGGGCCAACGTCCTGACTTTC
>NA|TRBJ1-1|TRBV6-4|NA
CASSETGNMNTEAFF
TGTGCCAGCAGTGAGACAGGAAACATGAACACTGAAGCTTTCTTT
>NA|TRBJ2-1|TRBV5-1|TRBD1
CASKSGTGEVNEQFF
TGCGCCAGCAAATCCGGAACAGGGGAAGTTAATGAGCAGTTCTTC
>once|TRBJ2-2|TRBV7-9|TRBD1
CASRTTGAPGKLFF
TGTGCCAGCAGGACGACAGGGGCCCCCGGGAAGCTGTTTTTT
>NA|TRBJ2-4|TRBV15|TRBD2
CATSRDLGPGGGKAKNIQYF
TGTGCCACCAGCAGAGATCTGGGCCCCGGGGGGGGTAAAGCCAAAAACATTCAGTACTTC
>NA|TRBJ1-1|TRBV6-5|TRBD1
CASKKGTGYAEAFF
TGTGCCAGCAAGAAAGGGACAGGGTACGCTGAAGCTTTCTTT
>NA|TRBJ1-1|TRBV19|NA
CASSIWGVGKLNTEAFF
TGTGCCAGTAGTATATGGGGGGTCGGCAAACTGAACACTGAAGCTTTCTTT
>NA|TRBJ1-1|TRBV15|NA
CATSRDWQLMNTEAFF
TGTGCCACCAGCAGAGATTGGCAGTTAATGAACACTGAAGCTTTCTTT
>NA|TRBJ1-2|TRBV7-9|NA
CASSGQGYGYTF
TGTGCCAGCAGCGGGCAGGGCTATGGCTACACCTTC
>NA|TRBJ2-1|TRBV6-4|NA
CASSLTVYNEQFF
TGTGCCAGCAGCCTGACAGTCTACAATGAGCAGTTCTTC
>NA|TRBJ1-2|TRBV5-4|NA
CASSDWNREGYTF
TGTGCCAGCAGCGATTGGAACAGGGAAGGCTACACCTTC
>NA|TRBJ1-2|TRBV27|TRBD1
CASSYTDRGSGYTF
TGTGCCAGCAGTTACACGGACAGGGGGAGTGGCTACACCTTC
>NA|TRBJ2-7|TRBV5-1|NA
CASSFGQGGEQYF
TGCGCCAGCAGCTTCGGACAGGGAGGGGAGCAGTACTTC
>NA|TRBJ2-2|TRBV14|NA
CASSQDNWGRLELFF
TGTGCCAGCAGCCAAGATAATTGGGGGCGCTTAGAGCTGTTTTTT
>few|TRBJ1-5|TRBV19|NA
CASSIPTMQAYSNQPQHF
TGTGCCAGTAGTATCCCAACGATGCAGGCTTATAGCAATCAGCCCCAGCATTTT
>NA|TRBJ2-7|TRBV11-2|NA
CASSLGPQGQYF
TGTGCCAGCAGCTTAGGACCCCAGGGGCAGTACTTC
>NA|TRBJ2-3|TRBV19|TRBD2
CASRTSGGGTDTQYF
TGTGCCAGTAGGACTAGCGGGGGAGGCACAGATACGCAGTATTTT
>NA|TRBJ2-3|TRBV7-3|TRBD2
CASSFLAGGGPDTQYF
TGTGCCAGCAGCTTCTTAGCGGGAGGAGGGCCAGATACGCAGTATTTT
>NA|TRBJ2-2|TRBV7-6|TRBD1
CASSPEDRGSGELFF
TGTGCCAGCAGCCCCGAGGACAGGGGATCCGGGGAGCTGTTTTTT
>few|TRBJ1-2|TRBV11-2|NA
CASSLLQRGGYTF
TGTGCCAGCAGCCTCCTACAAAGGGGTGGCTACACCTTC
>NA|TRBJ2-2|TRBV9|NA
CASSVGRRYNTGELFF
TGTGCCAGCAGCGTAGGGAGGCGGTACAACACCGGGGAGCTGTTTTTT